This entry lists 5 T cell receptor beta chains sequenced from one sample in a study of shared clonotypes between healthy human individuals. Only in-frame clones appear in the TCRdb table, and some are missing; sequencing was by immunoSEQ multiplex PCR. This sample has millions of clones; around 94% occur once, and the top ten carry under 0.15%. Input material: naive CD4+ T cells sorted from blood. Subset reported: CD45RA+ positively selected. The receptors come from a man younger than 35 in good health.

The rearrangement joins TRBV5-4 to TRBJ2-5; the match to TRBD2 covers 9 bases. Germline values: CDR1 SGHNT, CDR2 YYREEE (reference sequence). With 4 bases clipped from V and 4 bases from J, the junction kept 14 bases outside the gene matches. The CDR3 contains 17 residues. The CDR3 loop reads CASSVEGRGGSRETQYF. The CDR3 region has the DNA TGTGCCAGCAGCGTGGAGGGGCGGGGGGGCTCCAGAGAGACCCAGTACTTC.

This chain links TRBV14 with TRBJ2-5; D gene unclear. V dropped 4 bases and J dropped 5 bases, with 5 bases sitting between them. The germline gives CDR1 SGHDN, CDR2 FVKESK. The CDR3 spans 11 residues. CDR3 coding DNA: TGTGCCAGCAGCCCCCAGGAGACCCAGTACTTC. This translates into CASSPQETQYF.

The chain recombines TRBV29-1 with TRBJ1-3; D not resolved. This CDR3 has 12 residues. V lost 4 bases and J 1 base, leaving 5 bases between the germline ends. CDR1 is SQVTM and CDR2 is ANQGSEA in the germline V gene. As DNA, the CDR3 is TGCAGCGTTGGGGGATCTGGAAACACCATATATTTT. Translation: CSVGGSGNTIYF. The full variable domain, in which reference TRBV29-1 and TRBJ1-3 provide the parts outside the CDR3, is SAVISQKPSRDICQRGTSLTIQCQVDSQVTMMFWYRQQPGQSLTLIATANQGSEATYESGFVIDKFPISRPNLTFSTLTVSNMSPEDSSIYLCSVGGSGNTIYFGEGSWLTVV.

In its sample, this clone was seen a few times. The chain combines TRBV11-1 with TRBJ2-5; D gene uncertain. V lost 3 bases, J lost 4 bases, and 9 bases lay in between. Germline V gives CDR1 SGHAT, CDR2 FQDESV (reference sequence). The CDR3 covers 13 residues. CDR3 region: CASSFGVRETQYF. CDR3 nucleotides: TGTGCCAGCAGCTTTGGGGTACGAGAGACCCAGTACTTC.

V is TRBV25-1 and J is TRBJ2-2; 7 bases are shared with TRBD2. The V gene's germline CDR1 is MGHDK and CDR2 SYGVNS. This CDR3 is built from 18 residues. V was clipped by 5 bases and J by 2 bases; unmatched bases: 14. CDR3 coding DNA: TGTGCCAGCAGTCCTCGACTAGCCGACCCGCTTAACACCGGGGAGCTGTTTTTT. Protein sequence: CASSPRLADPLNTGELFF.